One sample yielded the 32 T cell receptor beta chains listed below, sequenced in a study of cytomegalovirus exposure and HLA in healthy donors. 60 Vbeta and 13 Jbeta primers were used in PCR. Assay used: immunoSEQ multiplex PCR; TCRdb lists only in-frame clones, some missing. The sample consists of over 200,000 clones, under 90% of them appearing once. Sequencing was carried out using PBMCs. These TCRs come from a human donor in good health.

The V call is TRBV2, the J call TRBJ2-1, with D perhaps matching TRBD1 (6 bases). The CDR3 totals 15 residues. CDR1 and CDR2 (germline): SNHLY, FYNNEI. The V end lost 2 bases, the J end lost 7 bases, and 15 bases lay between the germline ends. The CDR3 coding sequence is TGTGCCAGCAGTGAAAGGGACAACCGGTCAAATGAGCAGTTCTTC. Its translation: CASSERDNRSNEQFF.

The chain is built from TRBV25-1 and TRBJ2-3; the D gene is possibly TRBD1 (5 bases). The CDR3 is 16 residues long. With 1 base removed from V and 6 bases from J, the gap between germline ends came to 17 bases. Germline CDR1 MGHDK, CDR2 SYGVNS. The CDR3 sequence: CASSELRGQVDDTQYF. The CDR3 DNA reads as TGTGCCAGCAGTGAATTAAGGGGCCAGGTTGACGATACGCAGTATTTT.

This clone was observed once. The gene calls are TRBV7-2 and TRBJ1-2; TRBD1 agrees at 10 bases. V lost 5 bases to trimming and J lost 7 bases; unmatched junction nucleotides: 7. Germline V gene data show CDR1 as SGHTA and CDR2 as FQGNSA. CDR3 length: 14 residues. This CDR3 is CASSTGQGTGGYTF. CDR3 nucleotides: TGTGCCAGCAGCACGGGACAGGGGACCGGTGGCTACACCTTC.

The rearrangement uses TRBV29-1 and TRBJ1-1; D remains ambiguous. The V end was cut by 6 bases, the J end by 3 bases, with 11 bases between. Germline values: CDR1 SQVTM, CDR2 ANQGSEA. The CDR3 is made up of 12 amino acids. CDR3 amino acids: CSVLTWDTEAFF. In DNA, the CDR3 is TGCAGCGTACTAACCTGGGACACTGAAGCTTTCTTT.

This rearrangement joins TRBV7-9 to TRBJ2-4; D gene ambiguous. Trimming took 5 bases from V and 7 from J, leaving 21 bases between them. The CDR3 spans 16 residues. Germline V CDR1 and CDR2: SEHNR, FQNEAQ (reference sequence). CDR3 amino acids: CASSPTPQVGSNIQYF. In nucleotides, the CDR3 is TGTGCCAGCAGCCCGACACCGCAGGTTGGGTCGAACATTCAGTACTTC.

V and J are TRBV5-4 and TRBJ2-7; 12 bases map to TRBD1. Losses at the gene ends were 4 bases for V and 5 bases for J; bases not matched to a gene: 7. CDR1 is SGHNT, CDR2 YYREEE, per germline (reference sequence). The CDR3 is 15 residues long. The CDR3 loop reads CASSHGTGGDHEQYF. The CDR3 DNA reads as TGTGCCAGCAGCCACGGGACAGGGGGCGACCACGAGCAGTACTTC.

The chain joins TRBV9 to TRBJ1-4; tentatively, D is TRBD1 (5 bases). This CDR3 has 13 amino acids. The V and J ends lost 5 bases and 3 bases respectively, with 8 bases between them. Germline V gene lookup returns CDR1 SGDLS and CDR2 YYNGEE. CDR3 nucleotides: TGTGCCAGCAGGGGGCCGGCTAATGAAAAACTGTTTTTT. As protein: CASRGPANEKLFF.

The rearrangement joins TRBV4-2 to TRBJ2-7; 8 bases are a match to TRBD2. Germline V gives CDR1 LGHNA, CDR2 YNFKEQ. The CDR3 sequence is 16 residues long. J lost 6 bases, V lost 1 base, and 11 bases had no gene match. This CDR3 reads CASSQATGTSHREQYF. The CDR3 DNA reads TGTGCCAGCAGCCAAGCCACCGGGACTAGTCATCGCGAGCAGTACTTC.

V is TRBV28 and J is TRBJ2-1, with TRBD1 matching over 8 bases. J gave up 7 bases and V 8 bases, and 13 bases lay outside the gene matches. This CDR3 is 15 amino acids long. Germline values: CDR1 MDHEN, CDR2 SYDVKM. DNA for the CDR3: TGTGCCAGCTATTCTCACCGGGACAGGTGGAATGAGCAGTTCTTC. Translation gives CASYSHRDRWNEQFF.

The V and J genes are TRBV27 and TRBJ2-7; TRBD1 matches at 7 bases. From germline, CDR1 is MNHEY and CDR2 SMNVEV (reference sequence). Germline trimming cut 5 bases from V and 3 bases from J; bases unmatched to any gene: 4. The CDR3 covers 13 residues. The CDR3 region has the DNA TGTGCCAGCAGTGGGGACAGCGACTACGAGCAGTACTTC. Translated: CASSGDSDYEQYF.

The chain uses TRBV9 and TRBJ2-5; a possible D gene is TRBD1 (5 bases). Germline CDR1 is SGDLS and CDR2 is YYNGEE. This CDR3 has 13 amino acids. Between the trimmed V and J ends, which lost 0 bases and 6 bases, there was a span of 9 bases. This chain's CDR3 is CASSVDSGKTQYF. As DNA, the CDR3 is TGTGCCAGCAGCGTAGATTCAGGGAAGACCCAGTACTTC. Full variable domain (outside the CDR3, taken from reference TRBV9 and TRBJ2-5): DSGVTQTPKHLITATGQRVTLRCSPRSGDLSVYWYQQSLDQGLQFLIQYYNGEERAKGNILERFSAQQFPDLHSELNLSSLELGDSALYFCASSVDSGKTQYFGPGTRLLVL.

This sequence joins TRBV18 and TRBJ1-1; D is perhaps TRBD1 (6 bases). Germline V CDR1 and CDR2: KGHSH, LQKENI. The CDR3 has 14 residues. V dropped 3 bases and J dropped 1 base, with 9 bases sitting between them. The CDR3 bases are TGTGCCAGCTCACCCCAGGACAGGAACACTGAAGCTTTCTTT. It encodes CASSPQDRNTEAFF.

The V and J genes are TRBV11-3 and TRBJ2-7; TRBD2 is a possible D gene (5 bases). With 5 bases removed from V and 1 base from J, the gap between germline ends came to 9 bases. The CDR3 runs 13 residues. Germline assignment: CDR1 SGHNT and CDR2 YENEEA. The CDR3 spells CASSPPGSYEQYF. In DNA form, the CDR3 reads TGTGCCAGCAGCCCCCCGGGGTCCTACGAGCAGTACTTC.

The gene calls are TRBV7-3 and TRBJ1-1, with D perhaps TRBD1 (5 bases). Per germline, CDR1 SGHTA and CDR2 FQGTGA. V gave up 3 bases and J gave up 1 base, with 9 bases separating them. The CDR3 length is 14 residues. CDR3 nucleotides: TGTGCCAGCAGCTTCTTAGGACAGAACACTGAAGCTTTCTTT. It codes for CASSFLGQNTEAFF.

The chain carries TRBV7-8 and TRBJ2-2, with 7 bases lining up with TRBD2. V was clipped by 1 base and J by 6 bases; unmatched bases: 8. Germline-derived CDR1 and CDR2 are SGHVS and FQNEAQ. The CDR3 spans 16 residues. The CDR3 sequence: CASSLVGRAVAGELFF. The CDR3 region has the DNA TGTGCCAGCAGCTTAGTTGGGAGGGCCGTGGCCGGGGAGCTGTTTTTT.

The gene calls are TRBV5-1 and TRBJ2-3; D might be TRBD1 (6 bases). Trimming cost V 3 bases and J 4 bases, with 18 bases left between them. The CDR3 is 16 amino acids. CDR1 is SGHRS, CDR2 YFSETQ, per germline. The CDR3 DNA sequence: TGCGCCAGCAGCTCACAGCCCCAGGGGCTGGCAGATACGCAGTATTTT. It is translated as CASSSQPQGLADTQYF.

This clone was seen a handful of times. The chain recombines TRBV30 with TRBJ2-4, with TRBD1 matching over 8 bases. CDR1 GTSNPN and CDR2 SVGIG come from the germline V gene (reference sequence). J was trimmed by 9 bases and V by 4 bases; bases with no gene match: 11. The CDR3 runs to 14 residues. The CDR3 DNA is TGTGCCTGGACCCGACCCCCGACAGGGGCCATTCAGTACTTC. Amino acids: CAWTRPPTGAIQYF. The full variable domain, in which reference TRBV30 and TRBJ2-4 provide the parts outside the CDR3, is SQTIHQWPATLVQPVGSPLSLECTVEGTSNPNLYWYRQAAGRGLQLLFYSVGIGQISSEVPQNLSASRPQDRQFILSSKKLLLSDSGFYLCAWTRPPTGAIQYFGAGTRLSVL.

This chain joins TRBV7-9 and TRBJ2-7; a possible D gene is TRBD2 (6 bases). Trimming stripped 3 bases from V and 6 bases from J, with 9 bases between. The CDR3 has 12 residues. From germline, CDR1 is SEHNR and CDR2 FQNEAQ (reference sequence). CDR3 region: CASSFGDSEQYF. CDR3 in DNA: TGTGCCAGCAGCTTTGGGGACTCCGAGCAGTACTTC.

Only a few counts were recorded for this clone. The genes are TRBV4-3 and TRBJ2-1; the D gene is possibly TRBD2 (6 bases). The V gene's germline CDR1 is LGHNA and CDR2 YSLEER. This CDR3 has 16 amino acids. Trimming removed 1 base at V and 7 bases at J, with 17 bases between. The CDR3: CASSQGSSGRRNEQFF. The CDR3 coding sequence is TGCGCCAGCAGCCAAGGTAGTAGCGGAAGGAGGAATGAGCAGTTCTTC.

This clone was picked up one time. V gene TRBV7-9 combines with J gene TRBJ2-7; unclear D gene. The CDR3 totals 11 residues. The V gene lost 3 bases and the J gene lost 3 bases, with 3 bases spanning the gap. Germline CDR1 reads SEHNR; CDR2 reads FQNEAQ (reference sequence). CDR3 bases: TGTGCCAGCAGCTTCCGCTACGAGCAGTACTTC. Translated, it gives CASSFRYEQYF.

The V gene is TRBV5-1, the J gene TRBJ1-5, with TRBD1 identical over 7 bases. Germline V CDR1 and CDR2: SGHRS, YFSETQ. CDR3 length: 14 residues. The V gene end was trimmed by 4 bases and the J gene end by 4 bases; junction bases not matched to a gene: 5. The CDR3 here is CASSTGTENQPQHF. In DNA, the CDR3 is TGCGCCAGCAGCACTGGGACAGAGAATCAGCCCCAGCATTTT.

J is TRBJ2-7 and V is TRBV14, with 13 bases fitting TRBD2. Trimming removed 1 base from V and 1 base from J; junction bases left unmatched: 4. Germline V gives CDR1 SGHDN, CDR2 FVKESK. The CDR3 is made up of 17 amino acids. CDR3 nucleotides: TGTGCCAGCAGCCAAGGCCCGGGACTAGCGGGGTCCTACGAGCAGTACTTC. This encodes CASSQGPGLAGSYEQYF.

The chain carries TRBV10-1 and TRBJ1-1; possibly TRBD1 for D (6 bases). CDR1 WNHNN and CDR2 SYGVQD come from the germline V gene (reference sequence). The CDR3 runs 14 residues. V was trimmed by 7 bases and J by 2 bases, leaving 14 bases between them. DNA for the CDR3: TGCGCCAGCACCGCCGACAGGTACAACACTGAAGCTTTCTTT. Protein: CASTADRYNTEAFF.

J is TRBJ2-7 and V is TRBV21-1; the listed D gene, TRBD2, was not tested against the DNA. TRBV21-1 counts as a pseudogene. The CDR3 length is 10 residues. CDR3: CANLIYEQYF. The CDR3 region has the DNA TGTGCCAACTTGATTTACGAGCAGTACTTC.

This clone was observed once. The conserved phenylalanine or tryptophan normally closing the CDR3 is absent here, so this likely arose from a read error. Because the CDR3's place on the DNA is in doubt, the DNA is left out and the CDR3 is given as listed by TCRdb. The rearrangement uses TRBV1 and TRBJ1-5; the table's TRBD1 call for D was not verified on the DNA. TRBV1 counts as a pseudogene. Ends included, the CDR3 has 16 residues. CDR3 loop: CTSSQDRGQGYQPQHL.

This sequence joins TRBV18 and TRBJ2-7; D gene unclear. Trimming removed 2 bases from V and 1 base from J, with 9 bases in between. Germline loops: CDR1 KGHSH, CDR2 LQKENI. CDR3 size: 14 residues. The CDR3 spells CASSPSAQSYEQYF. CDR3 coding DNA: TGTGCCAGCTCACCAAGCGCCCAGTCCTACGAGCAGTACTTC.

The J gene is TRBJ2-3, the V gene TRBV6-1, with a weak D call TRBD2 (6 bases). The germline CDR1 and CDR2 sequences are MNHNS and SASEGT. V lost 6 bases, J lost 6 bases, and 10 bases lay in between. The CDR3 length is 12 residues. CDR3 in amino acids: CASSGRADTQYF. In DNA, the CDR3 is TGTGCCAGCAGCGGGAGAGCGGATACGCAGTATTTT.

The V call is TRBV5-4, the J call TRBJ2-1, with TRBD1 identical over 7 bases. The CDR3 is made up of 12 amino acids. CDR1 is SGHNT and CDR2 is YYREEE in the germline V gene (reference sequence). V was clipped by 1 base and J by 8 bases; unmatched bases: 0. Here the CDR3 DNA reads TGTGCCAGCAGCTTGACAGGGGATGAGCAGTTCTTC. Translated, it gives CASSLTGDEQFF.

This clone showed up just once. V gene TRBV21-1 combines with J gene TRBJ2-5; the table's D call of TRBD2 was not tested on the DNA. TRBV21-1 is noted as a pseudogene. The CDR3 consists of 16 residues. DNA of the CDR3: TGTGCCAGCAGCAAAGGCATAGCGGTGGTCTGGGAGACCCAGTACTTC. Residues: CASSKGIAVVWETQYF.

The chain uses TRBV7-2 and TRBJ1-3, with D perhaps TRBD1 (6 bases). CDR1 is SGHTA, CDR2 FQGNSA, per germline. The ends were cut back, 5 bases at V and 4 bases at J, with 15 bases in the middle. The CDR3 spans 15 residues. The CDR3 DNA follows: TGTGCCAGCAGCCCTGGGACAATCCTAGGAAACACCATATATTTT. The encoded protein is CASSPGTILGNTIYF.

The rearrangement uses TRBV2 and TRBJ1-2; tentatively, D is TRBD1 (5 bases). Trimming stripped 4 bases from V and 3 bases from J, with 12 bases between. Germline V gene lookup returns CDR1 SNHLY and CDR2 FYNNEI. This CDR3 is 14 amino acids long. DNA of the CDR3: TGTGCCAGCAGTGCACCCAGGGCGTACTATGGCTACACCTTC. Translated: CASSAPRAYYGYTF.

Comments on this clone: The junction differs from germline at one of its ends, possibly a read error. This chain joins TRBV7-9 and TRBJ2-1; TRBD2 matches at 14 bases. This CDR3 spans 16 amino acids. Germline CDR1 is SEHNR and CDR2 is FQNEAQ (reference sequence). CDR3 region: CSSSIGLAGGVDEQFF. The CDR3 coding sequence is TGTTCCAGCAGCATCGGACTAGCGGGAGGAGTCGATGAGCAGTTCTTC. Complete variable domain (other parts from reference TRBV7-9 and TRBJ2-1): DTGVSQNPRHKITKRGQNVTFRCDPISEHNRLYWYRQTLGQGPEFLTYFQNEAQLEKSRLLSDRFSAERPKGSFSTLEIQRTEQGDSAMYLCSSSIGLAGGVDEQFFGPGTRLTVL.